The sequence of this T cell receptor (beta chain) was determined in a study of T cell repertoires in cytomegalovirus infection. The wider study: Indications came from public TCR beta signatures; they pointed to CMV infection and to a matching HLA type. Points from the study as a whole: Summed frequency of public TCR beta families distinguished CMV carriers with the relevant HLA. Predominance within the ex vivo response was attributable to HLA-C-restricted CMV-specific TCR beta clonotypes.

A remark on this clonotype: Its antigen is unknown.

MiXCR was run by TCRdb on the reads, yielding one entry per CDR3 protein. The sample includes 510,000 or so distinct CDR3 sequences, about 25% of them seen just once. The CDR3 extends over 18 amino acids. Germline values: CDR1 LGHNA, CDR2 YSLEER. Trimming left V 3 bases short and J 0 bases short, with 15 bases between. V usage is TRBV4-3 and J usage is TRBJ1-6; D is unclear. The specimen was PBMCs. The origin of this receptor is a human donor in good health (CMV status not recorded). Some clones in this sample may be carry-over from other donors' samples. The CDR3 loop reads CASSQEPRGSSYNSPLHF. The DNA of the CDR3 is TGCGCCAGCAGCCAGGAACCGCGCGGGAGCTCCTATAATTCACCCCTCCACTTT.